The clone carrying this T cell receptor (beta chain) was seen ten or more times. Its antigen remains unidentified. This specimen comes from a study of post-analysis software for immune sequencing data. Overall study: Clinical courses comprised relapsing-remitting, secondary progressive and progressive-relapsing multiple sclerosis. General study results and limits: Patients carried 5 or 6 TRBV segments more frequently than controls did, and TRBV5-6, TRBV5-1 and TRBV20-1 were among them. People with multiple sclerosis had a significantly lower normalized Chao1 diversity than controls did. Clustering by F measure revealed strong co-clustering among samples prepared together in one batch.

The CDR3 contains 16 residues. Trimming pared 5 bases from V and 2 bases from J, leaving 17 bases between. Germline V lookup: CDR1 MDHEN, CDR2 SYDVKM. Sequencing libraries made from TCR beta cDNA carried unique molecular identifiers. The authors obtained roughly 0.5 million cDNA molecules from roughly 1.1 to 9.2 million T cells. One entry per CDR3 protein results from TCRdb running MiXCR on the PCR reads. The data contain under 200,000 distinct CDR3 sequences, 29% of them seen just once; the ten biggest clones take up approximately 3.6%. The receptor comes from a girl aged 2-17 years with multiple sclerosis. Sequencing input: blood. The chain joins TRBV28 to TRBJ2-3; no clear D. Written as DNA, the CDR3 is TGTGCCAGCAGTCAACCCGGGTCGACCTACACAGATACGCAGTATTTT. Encoded protein: CASSQPGSTYTDTQYF.